Following are 2 T cell receptor beta chains from one sample sequenced in a study of blood T cells in healthy people across ages (dated by TCRdb to the mid-2010s). Library preparation was by 5' RACE. The reads were generated on an Illumina HiSeq 2500. A second roughly 6 to 12 cycle PCR used a sample-barcoded 5' primer and a J-beta primer mix. The public sequencing data were trimmed at Q25 with fastp and processed into clonotypes with MiXCR by TCRdb, which kept only in-frame beta chains. CDR3 protein sequences are deduplicated, and each keeps its most common genes and DNA. The sample table contains about 760,000 distinct CDR3 sequences; only one count was recorded for roughly 50% of them. Around 24% of the sample is taken by the ten largest. The sequenced sample consisted of blood. The receptors derive from a man aged 35 to 55 in good health.

This clonotype was seen only a few times. The chain joins TRBV20-1 to TRBJ1-5, with a possible D match to TRBD1 (5 bases). V was trimmed by 0 bases and J by 2 bases, leaving 5 bases between them. The CDR3 totals 13 residues. Germline V lookup: CDR1 DFQATT, CDR2 SNEGSKA (reference sequence). The CDR3 spells CSAREGGNQPQHF. As DNA, the CDR3 is TGCAGTGCTAGAGAGGGGGGCAATCAGCCCCAGCATTTT.

As concerns this clonotype: This could be a read error, since a much larger clone is one nucleotide away. This chain uses TRBV4-3 with TRBJ2-5, with TRBD2 matching over 10 bases. Near its end, the DNA agrees better with TRBJ2-7, so the J call may be wrong. CDR3 length: 15 amino acids. Germline-derived CDR1 and CDR2 are LGHNA and YSLEER. CDR3 in amino acids: CAGSQVASGSYEQYF. The CDR3, as DNA: TGCGCCGGCAGCCAAGTGGCTAGCGGGAGTTACGAGCAGTACTTC.